This T cell receptor beta chain was found in a study of blood T cell repertoires in COVID-19. Turning to the study itself: Samples came from the United States, Italy and Spain, spanning acute and convalescent COVID-19. T cells, B-cell-depleted T cells, or PBMCs provided the cDNA or gDNA that served as material.

This CDR3 is built from 12 residues. Trimming removed 5 bases at V and 5 bases at J, with 12 bases between. Germline V gene lookup returns CDR1 SQVTM and CDR2 ANQGSEA. Original handling: Amplifying reference gene primers gave estimates of nucleated cell counts. Assay: immunoSEQ multiplex PCR; the TCRdb copy retains only in-frame clones and omits some. V, J and clone size were drawn from that table, and D and trimming were deduced from the DNA. Counted here are about 87,000 clones, approximately 89% occurring once; the ten biggest clones make up 7% to 8%. Sequenced input: peripheral blood. The gene calls are TRBV29-1 and TRBJ2-5; D perhaps matches TRBD1 (5 bases). The receptor comes from a human donor with acute or convalescent COVID-19. The donor label of this sample is uncertain. CDR3 protein: CSVRGPRETQYF. As DNA, the CDR3 is TGCAGCGTTAGGGGCCCCAGGGAGACCCAGTACTTC. The full variable domain, in which reference TRBV29-1 and TRBJ2-5 provide the parts outside the CDR3, is SAVISQKPSRDICQRGTSLTIQCQVDSQVTMMFWYRQQPGQSLTLIATANQGSEATYESGFVIDKFPISRPNLTFSTLTVSNMSPEDSSIYLCSVRGPRETQYFGPGTRLLVL.